Each of the 22 T cell receptor beta chains below was sequenced from the same sample in a study of T cells in women clearing cervical HPV infection. Produced via immunoSEQ multiplex PCR; TCRdb's table is partial and in-frame only. The sample includes under 45,000 clones. Specimen: blood buffy coat. These TCRs come from a woman aged 18 to 75 with a cervical HPV16 infection that either progressed to CIN3+ or cleared (not recorded which).

The chain's CDR3 is CSARADSGQIIAKNIQYF. The sequenced CDR3 bases are TGCAGTGCTAGAGCAGATTCGGGACAGATCATAGCCAAAAACATT. The V and J genes are TRBV20-1 and TRBJ2-4, with 7 bases identical to TRBD1. The CDR3 is cut off 3 residues early in the read; its end comes from the germline J gene. Losses at the gene ends were 1 base for V and 0 bases for J; bases not matched to a gene: 12. The CDR3 extends over 18 amino acids. Germline lookup yields CDR1 DFQATT and CDR2 SNEGSKA (reference sequence).

About this clone itself: The read terminates 3 residues before the CDR3 end, so the remaining end is supplied by the germline J gene. The chain has TRBV19 and TRBJ1-2; 7 bases fit TRBD1. CDR1 LNHDA and CDR2 SQIVND come from the germline V gene (reference sequence). The CDR3 extends over 13 amino acids. CDR3 in amino acids: CASMAEGADTYTF. CDR3 DNA (partial): TGTGCCAGTATGGCGGAGGGGGCAGATACC.

As to this clone: Coverage ceases 3 residues before the CDR3 finishes, and the germline J gene fills in the end. The genes are TRBV7-9 and TRBJ1-2, with D unclear. The germline gives CDR1 SEHNR, CDR2 FQNEAQ (reference sequence). This CDR3 has 15 amino acids. Partial CDR3 DNA: TGTGCCAGCAGCTCCTCACTAGCGGCCCCCCTCAAC. It translates to CASSSSLAAPLN. The CDR3 in its entirety is CASSSSLAAPLNYTF.

As concerns this clone: The CDR3 goes on 3 residues after the read ends, and that part is filled in from the germline J gene. This CDR3 is also generated by other DNA sequences in the sample. This chain uses TRBV10-3 with TRBJ1-3; TRBD1 might be the D (5 bases). Germline V gene data show CDR1 as ENHRY and CDR2 as SYGVKD. V was cut by 5 bases and J by 4 bases, with 12 bases left in between. CDR3 length: 14 residues. The covered CDR3 bases are TGTGCCATCAGTCGCACAGGAGACGGAAACACC. It encodes CAISRTGDGNT. The whole CDR3 is CAISRTGDGNTIYF.

In the case of this clone: With the read ending 3 residues before the CDR3 end, the germline J gene is used to fill in that end. The V gene is TRBV19, the J gene TRBJ1-2; 7 bases line up with TRBD1. The CDR3 consists of 15 residues. Per germline, CDR1 LNHDA and CDR2 SQIVND (reference sequence). V lost 5 bases to trimming and J lost 5 bases; unmatched junction nucleotides: 11. The CDR3 here is CASSDPGTDLYGYTF. The CDR3 bases that were read are TGTGCCAGTAGTGACCCCGGGACAGACTTATATGGC.

About this clone itself: The read stops 3 residues short of the end of the CDR3; the missing end is completed from the germline J gene. This chain connects TRBV11-3 to TRBJ2-1, with D possibly matching TRBD2 (7 bases). The CDR3 loop spans 14 amino acids. The germline V gene encodes CDR1 SGHNT and CDR2 YENEEA. V lost 2 bases to trimming and J lost 3 bases, with 8 bases between them. The chain's CDR3 is CASSLRGGYNEQFF. The DNA read from the CDR3 is TGTGCCAGCAGCTTAAGGGGGGGCTACAATGAG.

Regarding this clone: The read terminates 3 residues before the CDR3 end, so the remaining end is supplied by the germline J gene. Other nucleotide sequences from this sample produce the same CDR3. The genes are TRBV30 and TRBJ1-3; D is possibly TRBD1 (5 bases). The CDR3 spans 14 residues. CDR1 is GTSNPN and CDR2 is SVGIG in the germline V gene (reference sequence). The V and J ends lost 5 bases and 0 bases respectively, with 11 bases between them. CDR3 sequence: CAWHSQGSGNTIYF. The sequenced CDR3 bases are TGTGCCTGGCACTCGCAGGGCTCTGGAAACACC.

Points on this clone: Read sequence stops 3 residues before the CDR3 end, and the germline J gene provides the missing end. J is TRBJ2-7 and V is TRBV12-3 or TRBV12-4; 8 bases are shared with TRBD2. With V trimmed by 5 bases and J by 5 bases, 11 bases remained unmatched. The CDR3 has 15 amino acids. The sequenced CDR3 bases are TGTGCCAGCAGTCCGAACGGGGGGGGAGGTGACGAG. This sequence encodes CASSPNGGGGDE. Given in full, the CDR3 is CASSPNGGGGDEQYF.

As concerns this clone: The CDR3 extends 3 residues past the end of the read, so its final part is completed from the germline J gene. V is TRBV5-1 and J is TRBJ1-2, with 7 bases identical to TRBD1. Trimming removed 4 bases from V and 7 bases from J; junction bases left unmatched: 4. This CDR3 has 12 residues. The germline V gene has CDR1 SGHRS and CDR2 YFSETQ. The CDR3: CASSLNRGGYTF. The DNA read from the CDR3 is TGCGCCAGCAGCCTAAACAGGGGTGGC.

Of note for this clone: Sequencing ends 3 residues short of the CDR3 end; the germline J gene provides the rest. The rearrangement uses TRBV20-1 and TRBJ2-7; 7 bases are a match to TRBD2. Trimming removed 5 bases from V and 0 bases from J; junction bases left unmatched: 4. There are 13 residues in the CDR3. Per the germline V gene, CDR1 is DFQATT and CDR2 is SNEGSKA (reference sequence). The CDR3 DNA, read in part, is TGCAGTGCTGCAGGACTAGACTCCTACGAG. Translation gives CSAAGLDSYE. The CDR3 reads in full as CSAAGLDSYEQYF.

In the case of this clone: The sequenced fragment ends 3 residues before the CDR3 boundary, so the rest is inferred from the germline J gene. This chain links TRBV10-1 with TRBJ2-1, with 7 bases identical to TRBD2. The V gene end was trimmed by 6 bases and the J gene end by 5 bases; junction bases not matched to a gene: 10. Germline V lookup: CDR1 WNHNN, CDR2 SYGVQD (reference sequence). This CDR3 is 15 amino acids long. CDR3 in amino acids: CASSFGLDRHNEQFF. The CDR3 bases that were read are TGCGCCAGCAGCTTCGGACTAGACCGGCACAATGAG.

Regarding this clone: Coverage ceases 3 residues before the CDR3 finishes, and the germline J gene fills in the end. The chain employs TRBV10-3 and TRBJ2-5; the D gene is possibly TRBD1 (6 bases). Germline CDR1 is ENHRY and CDR2 is SYGVKD. Trimming left V 4 bases short and J 4 bases short, with 13 bases between. The CDR3 is made up of 14 amino acids. Partial CDR3 DNA: TGTGCCATCAGTGGGGCAGGGGCTAGAGAGACC. Amino acids: CAISGAGARET. The CDR3, in full, reads CAISGAGARETQYF.

About this clone: With the read ending 3 residues before the CDR3 end, the germline J gene is used to fill in that end. The chain uses TRBV5-1 and TRBJ1-2; D remains unclear. Per the germline V gene, CDR1 is SGHRS and CDR2 is YFSETQ. The CDR3 is 16 residues long. The CDR3 spells CASSPPTSGVSYDYTF. CDR3 DNA, as far as it was read: TGCGCCAGCAGCCCTCCGACTAGCGGGGTTTCCTACGAC.

On this clone: The read ends 3 residues early relative to the CDR3; the germline J gene fills the gap. The V and J genes are TRBV2 and TRBJ2-1; 15 bases are a match to TRBD2. This CDR3 is built from 16 residues. Germline loops: CDR1 SNHLY, CDR2 FYNNEI. Trimming at V came to 7 bases and at J to 6 bases, leaving 7 bases not matched to a gene. CDR3 sequence: CASTGLAGGVGNEQFF. The covered CDR3 bases are TGTGCCAGCACCGGACTAGCGGGGGGGGTCGGCAATGAG.

CDR3 DNA, as far as it was read: TGCGCCAGCAGCTTGCGCGGGGCGTCGACTGGGGCCAACGTC. Translating it yields CASSLRGASTGANV. The whole CDR3 region reads CASSLRGASTGANVLTF. The J gene is TRBJ2-6, the V gene TRBV5-1, with D maybe TRBD2 (6 bases). The observed sequence ends 3 residues before the CDR3 terminus, with the missing tail filled in from the germline J gene. V lost 1 base, J lost 2 bases, and 13 bases lay in between. This CDR3 has 17 residues. Germline lookup yields CDR1 SGHRS and CDR2 YFSETQ.

As for this clone: With the read ending 3 residues before the CDR3 end, the germline J gene is used to fill in that end. J is TRBJ2-7 and V is TRBV6-1, with 7 bases aligning to TRBD1. The germline V gene encodes CDR1 MNHNS and CDR2 SASEGT. The CDR3 spans 15 residues. V dropped 3 bases and J dropped 3; count of bases not matched to a gene: 8. The chain's CDR3 is CASSDRQGNLYEQYF. The CDR3 bases that were read are TGTGCCAGCAGTGACCGACAGGGTAACCTCTACGAG.

CDR3 protein: CASSQDGSGTYNYSTDTQYF. CDR3 DNA, as far as it was read: TGTGCCAGCAGCCAAGACGGTAGCGGGACTTATAATTATAGCACAGATACG. The rearrangement uses TRBV4-2 and TRBJ2-3; TRBD2 matches 8 bases. The CDR3 end lies 3 residues beyond the end of the read and is filled in from the germline J gene. V gave up 0 bases and J gave up 0 bases; unmatched junction bases: 14. Germline V gene sequence: CDR1 LGHNA, CDR2 YNFKEQ. This CDR3 has 20 residues.

Concerning this clone itself: The read terminates 3 residues before the CDR3 end, so the remaining end is supplied by the germline J gene. The chain has TRBV12-3 or TRBV12-4 and TRBJ2-7; D is uncertain. The CDR3 length is 12 residues. V shed 3 bases and J shed 6 bases, with 9 bases lying between them. The CDR3 is CASSLVAREQYF. The sequenced part of the CDR3 DNA is TGTGCCAGCAGTTTGGTGGCCCGCGAG.

To note about this clone: The read terminates 3 residues before the CDR3 end, so the remaining end is supplied by the germline J gene. The chain has TRBV7-3 and TRBJ2-7; a possible D gene is TRBD2 (5 bases). Looked up from germline, CDR1 is SGHTA and CDR2 is FQGTGA. The CDR3 runs to 13 residues. Trimming pared 6 bases from V and 4 bases from J, leaving 13 bases between. The DNA read from the CDR3 is TGTGCCAGCAGTCCCGGTGCGGGTTACGAG. Protein product: CASSPGAGYE. The whole CDR3 protein is CASSPGAGYEQYF.

The covered CDR3 bases are TGTGCCAGCAAGGTCGTAGCGACTACAGATACG. Protein sequence: CASKVVATTDT. The full-length CDR3 reads as CASKVVATTDTQYF. The chain employs TRBV2 and TRBJ2-3; the D gene is possibly TRBD2 (5 bases). The CDR3 goes on 3 residues after the read ends, and that part is filled in from the germline J gene. Per germline, CDR1 SNHLY and CDR2 FYNNEI. The length of the CDR3 is 14 residues. V was clipped by 7 bases and J by 3 bases, with 14 bases between them. Combining the CDR3 with reference TRBV2 and TRBJ2-3 gives the whole variable domain EPEVTQTPSHQVTQMGQEVILRCVPISNHLYFYWYRQILGQKVEFLVSFYNNEISEKSEIFDDQFSVERPDGSNFTLKIRSTKLEDSAMYFCASKVVATTDTQYFGPGTRLTVL.

The sequenced part of the CDR3 DNA is TGCAGTGCTAGAGGTATAGGACTGTCTTCCTACGAG. Translating gives CSARGIGLSSYE. From start to end, the CDR3 is CSARGIGLSSYEQYF. The chain recombines TRBV20-1 with TRBJ2-7; TRBD2 is a possible D gene (5 bases). The sequence runs out 3 residues before the end of the CDR3; the remainder is reconstructed from the germline J gene. This CDR3 region has 15 residues. The germline V gene has CDR1 DFQATT and CDR2 SNEGSKA (reference sequence). V was clipped by 1 base and J by 1 base, with 14 bases between them.

Regarding this clone: The CDR3 end is not reached by the read, which stops 3 residues before it; the germline J gene fills it in. This chain connects TRBV5-8 to TRBJ1-5; D gene unclear. Germline V gene lookup returns CDR1 SGHTS and CDR2 YDEGEE. This CDR3 is 15 amino acids long. V gave up 6 bases and J gave up 5 bases, with 18 bases separating them. The covered CDR3 bases are TGTGCCAGCATCGCCATATCGCCCGGGTATCAGCCC. Its translation: CASIAISPGYQP. The whole CDR3 protein is CASIAISPGYQPQHF.